This T cell receptor (beta chain) was retrieved from a study of brain T cells in children with intractable seizures. Sequencing was limited to surgery cases with top T cell transcript signatures in brain tissue. At least one anti-epileptic drug was given before surgery. This clone has only a few counts. Its antigen is currently unknown. Produced via immunoSEQ multiplex PCR; TCRdb's table is partial and in-frame only. The repertoire holds tens of thousands of clones, with 94% as singletons. Study-wide findings and caveats: Pre-surgery blood may have been undersampled, hiding some clones. Only CDR3 sequence similarity suggested viral specificity, without known HCMV serostatus.

The CDR3 covers 15 residues. V trimming: 3 bases; J trimming: 1 base; junction bases outside the gene matches: 2. The germline gives CDR1 SGDLS, CDR2 YYNGEE. The TCR originated in a boy aged 5-17 years with focal cortical dysplasia and intractable seizures. The J gene is TRBJ1-2, the V gene TRBV9; 11 bases map to TRBD1. This material consisted of peripheral blood, taken at surgery. CDR3 nucleotides: TGTGCCAGCAGCGCCGGGACAGGGGGTAACTATGGCTACACCTTC. As protein: CASSAGTGGNYGYTF.